Below, 2 T cell receptor beta chains from the same sample are listed, as sequenced in a study of Tregs in tolerant kidney transplant recipients. Recipients received nonmyeloablative bone marrow transplants from related graft donors, with transient mixed chimerism. Sequenced by immunoSEQ multiplex PCR; TCRdb stores in-frame clones only, minus some. The specimen's table records under 35,000 clones. The sample in question was CD4+ T cells from blood (PBMCs), obtained 24 months after the transplant. These receptors were taken from a human patient who received a combined kidney and bone marrow transplant. The T cells may partly be graft donor cells.

About this clone itself: Sequencing ends 3 residues short of the CDR3 end; the germline J gene provides the rest. This chain links TRBV20-1 with TRBJ2-5; D remains ambiguous. V was pared by 6 bases and J by 0 bases, with 5 bases between. Germline V lookup: CDR1 DFQATT, CDR2 SNEGSKA (reference sequence). CDR3 length: 11 residues. CDR3 protein: CSATNQETQYF. The sequenced CDR3 bases are TGCAGTGCAACAAACCAAGAGACC.

Worth noting for this clone: The read ends 3 residues before the CDR3 terminus; that terminus is restored from the germline J gene. The chain recombines TRBV20-1 with TRBJ2-7; 8 bases line up with TRBD2. Germline CDR1 is DFQATT and CDR2 is SNEGSKA (reference sequence). The CDR3 sequence is 14 residues long. V was clipped by 7 bases and J by 3 bases; unmatched bases: 11. The DNA read from the CDR3 is TGCAGTGTCCCTGGGGCGGGGGGAGACTACGAG. The encoded protein is CSVPGAGGDYE. The full CDR3 sequence reads CSVPGAGGDYEQYF.